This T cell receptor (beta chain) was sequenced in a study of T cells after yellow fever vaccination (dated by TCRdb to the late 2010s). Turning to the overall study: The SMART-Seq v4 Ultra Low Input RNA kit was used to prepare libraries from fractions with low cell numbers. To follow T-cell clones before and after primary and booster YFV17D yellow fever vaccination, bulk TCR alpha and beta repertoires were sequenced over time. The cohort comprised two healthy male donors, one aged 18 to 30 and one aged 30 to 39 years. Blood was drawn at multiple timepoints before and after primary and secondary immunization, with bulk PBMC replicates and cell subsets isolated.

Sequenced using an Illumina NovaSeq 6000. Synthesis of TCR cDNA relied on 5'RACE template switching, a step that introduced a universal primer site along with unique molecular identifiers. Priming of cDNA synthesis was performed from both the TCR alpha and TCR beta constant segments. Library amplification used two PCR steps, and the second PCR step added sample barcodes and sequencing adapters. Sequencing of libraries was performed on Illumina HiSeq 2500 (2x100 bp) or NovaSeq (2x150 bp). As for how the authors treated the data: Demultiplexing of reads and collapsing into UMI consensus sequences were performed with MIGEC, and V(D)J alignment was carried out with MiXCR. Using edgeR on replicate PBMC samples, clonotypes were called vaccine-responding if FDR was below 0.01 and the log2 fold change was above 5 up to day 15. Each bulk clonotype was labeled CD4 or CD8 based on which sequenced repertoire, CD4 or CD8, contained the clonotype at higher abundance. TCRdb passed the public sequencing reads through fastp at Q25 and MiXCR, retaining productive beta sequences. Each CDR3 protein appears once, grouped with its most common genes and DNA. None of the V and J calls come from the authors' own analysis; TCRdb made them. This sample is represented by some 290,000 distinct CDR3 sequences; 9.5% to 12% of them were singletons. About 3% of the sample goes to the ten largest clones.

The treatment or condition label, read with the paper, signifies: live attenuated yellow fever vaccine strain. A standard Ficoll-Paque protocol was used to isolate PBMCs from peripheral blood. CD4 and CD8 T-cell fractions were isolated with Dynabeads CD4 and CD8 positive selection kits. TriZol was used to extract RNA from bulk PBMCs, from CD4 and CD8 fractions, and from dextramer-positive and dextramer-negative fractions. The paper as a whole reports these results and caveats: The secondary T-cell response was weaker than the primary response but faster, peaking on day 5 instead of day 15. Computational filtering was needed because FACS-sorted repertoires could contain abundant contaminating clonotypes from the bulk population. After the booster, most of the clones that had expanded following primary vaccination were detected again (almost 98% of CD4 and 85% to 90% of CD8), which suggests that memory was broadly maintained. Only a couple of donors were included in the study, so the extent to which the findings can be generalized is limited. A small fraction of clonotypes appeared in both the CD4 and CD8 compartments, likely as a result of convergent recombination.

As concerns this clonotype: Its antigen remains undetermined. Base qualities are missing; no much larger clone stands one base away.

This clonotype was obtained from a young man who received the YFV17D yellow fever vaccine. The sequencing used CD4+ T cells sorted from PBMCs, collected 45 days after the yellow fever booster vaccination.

The CDR3 here reads CASSKGEGTGELFF. In nucleotide form, the sequence is TGTGCCAGCAGTAAGGGGGAGGGAACCGGGGAGCTGTTTTTT. The chain is encoded by TRBV5-4 joined to TRBJ2-2, with TRBD2 tentatively as D gene (7 bases match). The CDR3 goes from the cysteine to the phenylalanine over 14 residues. This entry keeps only the CDR3 DNA: 42 bases, framed from base 1. CDR1 is given as SGHNT and CDR2 as YYREEE, both from the germline V gene (reference sequence). V drops 5 bases and J drops 5 bases, leaving 13 bases in between.